Listed below are T cell receptor beta chains from one sample, sequenced in a study of blood T cell repertoires in COVID-19. Assay: immunoSEQ multiplex PCR; the TCRdb copy retains only in-frame clones and omits some. The sample holds 90,000 to 150,000 clones, 87% seen once. Sequences were obtained from peripheral blood. These receptor sequences come from a human donor in a cohort sampled during active COVID-19. Each CDR3 is given with its conserved first and last residue. The D gene is left open where the match is weak. Expanded clones are given a class, and other clones once, few, many or no size at all.

TRBV15	TRBJ2-5	TRBD2	-	CATSTKSGSGETQYF	TGTGCCACCAGCACCAAAAGCGGGAGTGGGGAGACCCAGTACTTC
TRBV2	TRBJ2-3	TRBD2	-	CASSGPLAGGPKTTDTQYF	TGTGCCAGCAGTGGCCCCCTAGCGGGGGGGCCCAAGACCACAGATACGCAGTATTTT
TRBV18	TRBJ1-5	TRBD1	few	CASQGGNQPQHF	TGTGCCAGTCAGGGGGGCAATCAGCCCCAGCATTTT
TRBV30	TRBJ1-4	-	-	CALDRSNEKLFF	TGTGCCTTAGACAGGTCTAATGAAAAACTGTTTTTT
TRBV11-2	TRBJ1-6	-	-	CASSSQIFNSPLHF	TGTGCCAGCAGCTCACAGATTTTTAATTCACCCCTCCACTTT
TRBV5-1	TRBJ1-1	TRBD1	-	CASSSWTGGTVKNTEAFF	TGCGCCAGCAGCTCTTGGACAGGGGGGACTGTGAAAAACACTGAAGCTTTCTTT
TRBV14	TRBJ1-3	-	-	CASSPGVTGNTIYF	TGTGCCAGCAGCCCAGGGGTTACCGGAAACACCATATATTTT
TRBV6-5	TRBJ1-3	-	-	CASSSPGTGPGNTIYF	TGTGCCAGCAGTTCCCCAGGTACAGGGCCCGGAAACACCATATATTTT
TRBV9	TRBJ2-3	-	-	CASSPTGRTDTQYF	TGTGCCAGCAGCCCCACAGGGCGCACAGATACGCAGTATTTT
TRBV10-2	TRBJ1-5	TRBD1	-	CASSEQGPPQHF	TGCGCCAGCAGTGAACAGGGGCCGCCCCAGCATTTT
TRBV13	TRBJ1-1	-	-	CASSLTDGVVNTEAFF	TGTGCCAGCAGCTTAACGGACGGGGTTGTGAACACTGAAGCTTTCTTT
TRBV13	TRBJ1-2	TRBD1	-	CASSRDRGQGGYTF	TGTGCCAGCAGCAGAGACAGGGGGCAGGGAGGCTACACCTTC
TRBV19	TRBJ1-2	TRBD1	-	CASSVTQQGTYYGYTF	TGTGCCAGTAGTGTAACTCAACAGGGGACCTATTATGGCTACACCTTC
TRBV10-3	TRBJ2-3	TRBD2	few	CAISESGREAFTDTQYF	TGTGCCATCAGTGAGTCGGGGCGGGAGGCGTTTACAGATACGCAGTATTTT
TRBV6-5	TRBJ2-7	-	-	CASSSLSGGKTYEQYF	TGTGCCAGCAGTTCACTAAGTGGGGGGAAAACCTACGAGCAGTACTTC
TRBV5-6	TRBJ1-1	-	few	CASSFLSRNEAFF	TGTGCCAGCAGCTTTTTATCCAGAAATGAAGCTTTCTTT
TRBV24-1	TRBJ2-3	-	-	CATSRGLSTDTQYF	TGTGCCACCAGCAGGGGTCTCAGCACAGATACGCAGTATTTT
TRBV12-3/TRBV12-4	TRBJ1-4	TRBD1	-	CASSLGQGGKLFF	TGTGCCAGCAGTTTAGGGCAGGGGGGAAAACTGTTTTTT
TRBV29-1	TRBJ2-7	TRBD1	-	CSAEDRSSYEQYF	TGCAGCGCCGAGGACAGGAGCAGCTACGAGCAGTACTTC
TRBV5-4	TRBJ2-7	-	-	CASSSQRASYEQYF	TGTGCCAGCAGCTCACAGCGGGCCTCCTACGAGCAGTACTTC
TRBV2	TRBJ1-2	TRBD1	-	CASNRQGDYGYTF	TGTGCCAGCAATAGGCAGGGGGACTATGGCTACACCTTC
TRBV5-1	TRBJ1-1	-	-	CASSPQGLRGTEAFF	TGCGCCAGCAGCCCGCAGGGGCTCAGGGGCACTGAAGCTTTCTTT
TRBV18	TRBJ1-5	-	-	CASSPQQGGNQPQHF	TGTGCCAGCTCACCACAACAGGGAGGCAATCAGCCCCAGCATTTT
TRBV5-1	TRBJ1-5	-	once	CASSLDMGTGPQHF	TGCGCCAGCAGCTTAGATATGGGCACCGGGCCCCAGCATTTT
TRBV5-1	TRBJ2-2	TRBD2	-	CASSLGGGLAGTGELFF	TGCGCCAGCAGCTTGGGCGGGGGACTAGCAGGCACCGGGGAGCTGTTTTTT
TRBV29-1	TRBJ2-6	-	-	CSVHSTGFSSGANVLTF	TGCAGCGTCCACTCCACAGGGTTTTCCTCTGGGGCCAACGTCCTGACTTTC
TRBV6-2/TRBV6-3	TRBJ2-3	TRBD2	-	CASSLLAGGGTDTQYF	TGTGCCAGCAGTCTTCTAGCGGGAGGCGGCACAGATACGCAGTATTTT
TRBV6-1	TRBJ2-5	-	-	CASSDQVVETQYF	TGTGCCAGCAGTGATCAGGTAGTCGAGACCCAGTACTTC
TRBV5-1	TRBJ1-2	TRBD1	-	CASSSTGDYGYTF	TGCGCCAGCAGCTCGACAGGGGACTATGGCTACACCTTC
TRBV5-5	TRBJ2-5	TRBD2	-	CASSPSGTSGRMYQETQYF	TGTGCCAGCAGCCCATCCGGGACTAGCGGGAGGATGTACCAAGAGACCCAGTACTTC
TRBV7-6	TRBJ2-7	TRBD2	-	CASSLGVLAGSYEQYF	TGTGCCAGCAGCTTAGGGGTCCTAGCGGGCTCCTACGAGCAGTACTTC
TRBV19	TRBJ2-1	TRBD1	-	CASSIDRGTGASNEQFF	TGTGCCAGTAGTATAGATCGAGGGACAGGGGCCTCCAATGAGCAGTTCTTC
TRBV19	TRBJ1-1	TRBD1	-	CASSHNTGGVGNTEAFF	TGTGCCAGCAGTCATAACACAGGGGGAGTGGGGAACACTGAAGCTTTCTTT
TRBV30	TRBJ1-2	TRBD1	-	CAWDRGRDYGYTF	TGTGCCTGGGACAGGGGGCGAGACTATGGCTACACCTTC
TRBV3-1/TRBV3-2	TRBJ1-2	TRBD1	-	CASSQPEKQGDYGYTF	TGTGCCAGCAGCCAGCCTGAAAAGCAGGGGGACTATGGCTACACCTTC
TRBV11-3	TRBJ2-3	TRBD2	-	CASSRLAGGTDTQYF	TGTGCCAGCAGCAGACTAGCGGGGGGCACAGATACGCAGTATTTT
TRBV12-5	TRBJ2-7	TRBD1	-	CASGLDGTGTRQYF	TGTGCTAGTGGTTTGGACGGGACAGGGACACGGCAGTACTTC
TRBV7-9	TRBJ1-6	TRBD1	-	CASGGTGPSPLHF	TGTGCCAGCGGAGGGACAGGGCCTTCACCCCTCCACTTT
TRBV5-4	TRBJ2-3	TRBD2	once	CASSGGGGTQYF	TGTGCCAGCAGCGGGGGGGGAGGTACGCAGTATTTT
TRBV11-3	TRBJ1-4	-	few	CASSLGATNEKLFF	TGTGCCAGCAGCCTCGGGGCAACTAATGAAAAACTGTTTTTT
TRBV28	TRBJ2-7	TRBD2	-	CASSSLNRGSGRAGYEQYF	TGTGCCAGCAGTTCCCTTAACAGGGGTAGCGGGAGGGCCGGATACGAGCAGTACTTC
TRBV9	TRBJ2-5	-	-	CASSVVRGETQYF	TGTGCCAGCAGCGTTGTAAGGGGGGAGACCCAGTACTTC
TRBV10-3	TRBJ1-1	-	few	CAISDGDTEAFF	TGTGCCATCAGTGACGGTGACACTGAAGCTTTCTTT
TRBV2	TRBJ1-2	-	once	CASSTGNGYTF	TGTGCCAGCAGTACCGGGAATGGCTACACCTTC
TRBV6-6	TRBJ2-2	TRBD1	-	CASTDRTGGSTGELFF	TGTGCCAGCACCGACCGTACAGGGGGCAGCACCGGGGAGCTGTTTTTT
TRBV9	TRBJ2-2	-	many	CASSVAPGDTGELFF	TGTGCCAGCAGCGTAGCCCCCGGAGACACCGGGGAGCTGTTTTTT
TRBV6-5	TRBJ2-7	TRBD1	-	CASSPTGGGYEQYF	TGTGCCAGCAGTCCCACAGGGGGAGGCTACGAGCAGTACTTC
TRBV9	TRBJ1-1	TRBD1	-	CASSQGQGAFGDTEAFF	TGTGCCAGCAGCCAGGGACAGGGGGCATTCGGGGACACTGAAGCTTTCTTT